Below are 21 T cell receptor beta chains sequenced from a single sample in a study of blood T cell repertoires in COVID-19. Some clones are missing from TCRdb's copy, which holds only in-frame ones; the method was immunoSEQ multiplex PCR. The sample holds some 89,000 clones, around nine tenths seen once. Source material: peripheral blood. The receptors come from a man between 60 and 70 years old with acute or convalescent COVID-19.

As concerns this clone: Likely a read error: the CDR3 ends without its conserved phenylalanine or tryptophan. The DNA is left out, because the CDR3 cannot be placed on it with certainty; the CDR3 is given as TCRdb lists it. This chain links TRBV6-1 with TRBJ1-4. Germline-derived CDR1 and CDR2 are MNHNS and SASEGT. The CDR3 is 13 residues long, counting both termini. CDR3 protein: CASSERLGNEKLI.

This sequence joins TRBV2 and TRBJ1-1; D uncertain. V lost 7 bases and J lost 7, with 13 bases in between. There are 12 residues in the CDR3. Per the germline V gene, CDR1 is SNHLY and CDR2 is FYNNEI. The CDR3, as DNA: TGTGCCAGCAAGGTCGAAGGACTTGAAGCTTTCTTT. It translates to CASKVEGLEAFF.

This chain connects TRBV10-1 to TRBJ2-1; TRBD1 is a possible D gene (6 bases). Per germline, CDR1 WNHNN and CDR2 SYGVQD (reference sequence). CDR3 length: 14 residues. Trimming took off 4 bases at V and 5 bases at J, with 12 bases between the two ends. CDR3 sequence reads: CASSGGQSNNEQFF. The CDR3 nucleotides are TGCGCCAGCAGTGGGGGACAATCCAACAATGAGCAGTTCTTC.

In DNA, the CDR3 is TGTGCCAGCAGGGATCCAGGGAGGACGGGAAAACTGTTTTTT. It is translated as CASRDPGRTGKLFF. The J gene is TRBJ1-4, the V gene TRBV6-5; D might be TRBD1 (5 bases). Trimming left V 6 bases short and J 10 bases short, with 18 bases between. CDR1 and CDR2 from the germline V gene are MNHEY and SVGAGI. The CDR3 has 14 amino acids.

This clone showed up just once. V gene TRBV2 combines with J gene TRBJ2-7, with TRBD2 matching over 9 bases. The CDR3 contains 15 residues. Germline trimming cut 6 bases from V and 1 base from J; bases unmatched to any gene: 7. Germline assignment: CDR1 SNHLY and CDR2 FYNNEI. CDR3 in DNA: TGTGCCAGCAGCCGATCTAGCGGGAATTCCTACGAGCAGTACTTC. Its protein product is CASSRSSGNSYEQYF.

A single count supports this clone. CDR3 DNA sequence: TGTGCTAGTGCTAAACCGGATAATTCACCCCTCCACTTT. As protein: CASAKPDNSPLHF. This chain connects TRBV12-5 to TRBJ1-6; D gene unclear. The CDR3 contains 13 residues. Germline CDR1 is LGHNT and CDR2 is FRNRAP. The ends were cut back, 7 bases at V and 5 bases at J, with 9 bases in the middle. The variable domain in full, completed from reference TRBV12-5 and TRBJ1-6, reads DARVTQTPRHKVTEMGQEVTMRCQPILGHNTVFWYRQTMMQGLELLAYFRNRAPLDDSGMPKDRFSAEMPDATLATLKIQPSEPRDSAVYFCASAKPDNSPLHFGNGTRLTVT.

The CDR3 region is CASSLTGTGYGYTF. The CDR3 bases are TGTGCCAGCAGTCTCACCGGGACAGGATACGGCTACACCTTC. V and J are TRBV27 and TRBJ1-2; 8 bases are a match to TRBD1. J gave up 8 bases and V 5 bases, and 10 bases lay outside the gene matches. CDR1 and CDR2 (germline): MNHEY, SMNVEV (reference sequence). The CDR3 runs to 14 residues.

The chain joins TRBV6-6 to TRBJ1-6; weak D call: TRBD1 (5 bases). CDR1 and CDR2 from the germline V gene are MNHNY and SVGAGI (reference sequence). The CDR3 loop spans 16 amino acids. With 4 bases removed from V and 0 bases from J, the gap between germline ends came to 10 bases. The CDR3 nucleotides are TGTGCCAGCAGTTCGGACACCAGCTCCTATAATTCACCCCTCCACTTT. Translation gives CASSSDTSSYNSPLHF.

The chain recombines TRBV6-5 with TRBJ1-2; the match to TRBD1 covers 7 bases. V trimming: 6 bases; J trimming: 2 bases; junction bases outside the gene matches: 3. The length of the CDR3 is 13 residues. Germline V gene data show CDR1 as MNHEY and CDR2 as SVGAGI. In nucleotides, the CDR3 is TGTGCCAGCAGCCAGGGACAGAACTATGGCTACACCTTC. Encoded protein: CASSQGQNYGYTF.

This clone was seen just once. The chain couples TRBV6-5 to TRBJ2-1, with 7 positions matching TRBD1. With V trimmed by 6 bases and J by 8 bases, 10 bases remained unmatched. This CDR3 contains 14 residues. The germline V gene encodes CDR1 MNHEY and CDR2 SVGAGI. The CDR3 sequence is CASSPDPRGHEQFF. CDR3 DNA sequence: TGTGCCAGCAGCCCAGATCCTAGGGGGCATGAGCAGTTCTTC.

The rearrangement uses TRBV7-7 and TRBJ1-4; a possible D gene is TRBD1 (5 bases). Germline CDR1 is SSHAT and CDR2 is FNYEAQ (reference sequence). This CDR3 spans 17 amino acids. V lost 6 bases and J 0 bases, leaving 17 bases between the germline ends. The chain's CDR3 is CASSQGAGQTTNEKLFF. The CDR3 coding sequence is TGTGCCAGCAGTCAAGGCGCGGGGCAGACAACTAATGAAAAACTGTTTTTT.

V gene TRBV11-3 combines with J gene TRBJ1-1; D gene unclear. Germline lookup yields CDR1 SGHNT and CDR2 YENEEA. The CDR3 covers 14 residues. V lost 1 base and J lost 4, with 10 bases in between. This CDR3 reads CASSLGGVSTEAFF. CDR3 bases: TGTGCCAGCAGCTTAGGGGGAGTGAGCACTGAAGCTTTCTTT.

This rearrangement joins TRBV9 to TRBJ1-6, with 7 nucleotides matching TRBD1. CDR3 length equals 16 residues. Germline V CDR1 and CDR2: SGDLS, YYNGEE. Trimming removed 1 base from V and 9 bases from J; junction bases left unmatched: 10. CDR3 sequence (DNA): TGTGCCAGCAGCGTAACCCCGACAGGGAGTGGTTCACCCCTCCACTTT. Translated: CASSVTPTGSGSPLHF.

The chain uses TRBV7-6 and TRBJ2-5, with D possibly being TRBD2 (7 bases). The V gene's germline CDR1 is SGHVS and CDR2 FNYEAQ. V was pared by 1 base and J by 4 bases, with 19 bases between. The CDR3 has 17 amino acids. The CDR3 reads CASSLGAAGARRETQYF. The CDR3 coding sequence is TGTGCCAGCAGCTTAGGAGCTGCGGGGGCACGGAGAGAGACCCAGTACTTC.

J is TRBJ1-1 and V is TRBV9; D possibly corresponds to TRBD1 (6 bases). Per germline, CDR1 SGDLS and CDR2 YYNGEE. The germline V and J ends were trimmed by 5 bases and 3 bases, with 17 bases remaining between them. The CDR3 runs 15 residues. CDR3 in DNA: TGTGCCAGCAGACCCGTAGGGGGAGTATACACTGAAGCTTTCTTT. It specifies CASRPVGGVYTEAFF. Variable domain in full (rest from reference TRBV9 and TRBJ1-1): DSGVTQTPKHLITATGQRVTLRCSPRSGDLSVYWYQQSLDQGLQFLIQYYNGEERAKGNILERFSAQQFPDLHSELNLSSLELGDSALYFCASRPVGGVYTEAFFGQGTRLTVV.

V usage is TRBV18 and J usage is TRBJ1-3; 7 nucleotides match TRBD1. This CDR3 is built from 17 residues. Unmatched junction bases numbered 13, after V lost 5 bases and J lost 3 bases. CDR1 and CDR2 (germline): KGHSH, LQKENI. CDR3 sequence reads: CASSSENRGTFGNTIYF. The DNA for the CDR3 is TGTGCCAGCTCATCTGAGAACAGGGGTACCTTTGGAAACACCATATATTTT.

The V call is TRBV7-2, the J call TRBJ2-5; 10 bases line up with TRBD2. The ends lost 0 bases at V and 5 bases at J; junction bases unmatched: 12. This CDR3 is 18 amino acids long. Germline CDR1 is SGHTA and CDR2 is FQGNSA. CDR3 protein: CASSLALSGGARGETQYF. In DNA, the CDR3 is TGTGCCAGCAGCTTAGCGCTGAGCGGGGGGGCCAGGGGTGAGACCCAGTACTTC.

This chain links TRBV3-1 (or the pseudogene TRBV3-2) with TRBJ1-1, with D perhaps TRBD1 (6 bases). Germline values: CDR1 LGHDT, CDR2 YNNKEL (reference sequence). The CDR3 is 20 residues long. V gave up 4 bases and J gave up 1 base, with 28 bases separating them. The CDR3 loop is CASSRRMGSGVFTKNTEAFF. Written as DNA, the CDR3 is TGTGCCAGCAGCCGAAGGATGGGATCAGGGGTTTTCACCAAGAACACTGAAGCTTTCTTT.

This chain links TRBV6-1 with TRBJ1-6; tentatively, D is TRBD1 (5 bases). Trimming stripped 0 bases from V and 10 bases from J, with 10 bases between. Germline V gene data show CDR1 as MNHNS and CDR2 as SASEGT. CDR3 length: 14 amino acids. The CDR3 DNA follows: TGTGCCAGCAGTGAAGCAGGGGCAAGGTCACCCCTCCACTTT. Its protein is CASSEAGARSPLHF.

CDR3 sequence reads: CSVDRQGISSSYNEQFF. In DNA form, the CDR3 reads TGCAGCGTTGACAGACAGGGGATATCGAGCTCCTACAATGAGCAGTTCTTC. The rearrangement links TRBV29-1 to TRBJ2-1, with 8 bases lining up with TRBD1. This CDR3 region has 17 residues. Germline V CDR1 and CDR2: SQVTM, ANQGSEA. V lost 3 bases to trimming and J lost 0 bases; unmatched junction nucleotides: 10.

The rearrangement joins TRBV5-1 to TRBJ1-3; perhaps TRBD1 as D (6 bases). Germline V gives CDR1 SGHRS, CDR2 YFSETQ. The CDR3 spans 14 residues. The germline V and J ends were trimmed by 4 bases and 2 bases, with 10 bases remaining between them. The CDR3: CASSVQGTGNTIYF. The CDR3 coding sequence is TGCGCCAGCAGCGTCCAGGGGACTGGAAACACCATATATTTT.